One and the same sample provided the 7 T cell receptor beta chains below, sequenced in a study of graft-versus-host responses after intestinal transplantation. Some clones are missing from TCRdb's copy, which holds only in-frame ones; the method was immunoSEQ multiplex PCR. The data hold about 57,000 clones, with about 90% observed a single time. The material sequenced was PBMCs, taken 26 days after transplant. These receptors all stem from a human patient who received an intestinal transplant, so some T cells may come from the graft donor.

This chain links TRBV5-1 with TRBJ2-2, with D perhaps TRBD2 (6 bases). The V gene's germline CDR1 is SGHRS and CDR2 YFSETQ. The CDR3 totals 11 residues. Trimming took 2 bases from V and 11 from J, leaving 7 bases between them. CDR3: CASSFGGELFF. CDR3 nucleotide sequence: TGCGCCAGCAGCTTCGGGGGAGAGCTGTTTTTT.

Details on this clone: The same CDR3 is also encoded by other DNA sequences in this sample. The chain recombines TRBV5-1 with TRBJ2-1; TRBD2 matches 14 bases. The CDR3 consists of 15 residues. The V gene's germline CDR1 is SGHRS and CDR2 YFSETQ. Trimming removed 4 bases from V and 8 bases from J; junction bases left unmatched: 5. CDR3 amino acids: CASSPGLAGVDEQFF. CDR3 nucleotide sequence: TGCGCCAGCAGCCCGGGACTAGCGGGGGTCGATGAGCAGTTCTTC.

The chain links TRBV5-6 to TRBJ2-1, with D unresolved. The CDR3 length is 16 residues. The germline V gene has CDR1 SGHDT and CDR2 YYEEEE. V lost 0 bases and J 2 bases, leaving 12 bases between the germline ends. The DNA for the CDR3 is TGTGCCAGCAGCTTGGACGGAGCGACCCCCTACAATGAGCAGTTCTTC. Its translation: CASSLDGATPYNEQFF.

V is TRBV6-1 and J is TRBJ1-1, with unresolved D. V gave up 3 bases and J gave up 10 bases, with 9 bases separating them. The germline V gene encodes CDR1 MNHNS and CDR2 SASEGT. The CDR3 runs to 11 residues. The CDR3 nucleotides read TGTGCCAGCAGTGACAATCGGAGAGCTTTCTTT. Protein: CASSDNRRAFF.

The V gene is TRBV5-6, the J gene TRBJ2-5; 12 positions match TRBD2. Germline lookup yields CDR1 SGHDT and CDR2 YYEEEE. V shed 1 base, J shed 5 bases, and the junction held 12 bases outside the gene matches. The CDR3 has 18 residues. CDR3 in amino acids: CASSLIRLAGGVGETQYF. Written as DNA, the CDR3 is TGTGCCAGCAGCTTGATACGTCTAGCGGGGGGGGTCGGGGAGACCCAGTACTTC.

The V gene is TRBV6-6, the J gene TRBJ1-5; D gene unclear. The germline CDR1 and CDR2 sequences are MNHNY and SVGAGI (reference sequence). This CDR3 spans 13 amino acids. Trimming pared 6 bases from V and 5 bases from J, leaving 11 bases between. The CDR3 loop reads CASSHLIDQPQHF. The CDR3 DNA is TGTGCCAGCAGCCACCTCATAGATCAGCCCCAGCATTTT.

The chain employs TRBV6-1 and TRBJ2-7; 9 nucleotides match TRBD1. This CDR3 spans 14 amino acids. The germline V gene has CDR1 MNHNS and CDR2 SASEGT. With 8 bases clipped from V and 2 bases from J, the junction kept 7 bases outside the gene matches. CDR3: CASRDREGAYEQYF. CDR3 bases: TGTGCCAGCCGGGACAGGGAAGGGGCCTACGAGCAGTACTTC.